This T cell receptor (beta chain) is from a study of beta chain features in type 1 diabetes. On the study more broadly: The number of sorted cells examined across all samples was some 98,000,000. Study-wide results and limits: Type 1 diabetes patients had moderately but significantly shorter TCRB CDR3s in all four CD4+ subsets. Possible PCR preference for shorter templates applied equally to patients and controls. The study found fewer insertions and more deletions at VDJ junctions in type 1 diabetes patients.

cDNA synthesis used the whole RNA isolate, giving expressed TCRB sequences. Repertoires were generated with immunoSEQ multiplex PCR, while TCRdb's copy carries only in-frame clones and drops some. There are 300,000 to 350,000 clones in the sample; roughly 8.8% occur only once, and less than 1.2% lies in the top ten. This clone was detected only a few times. Its antigen remains unknown. V lost 5 bases and J lost 8, with 15 bases in between. Germline V gene sequence: CDR1 SGHAT, CDR2 FQNNGV. The CDR3 extends over 14 amino acids. The material sequenced was central memory CD4+ T cells from blood. J is TRBJ1-4 and V is TRBV11-2; the D is unclear. This clonotype was obtained from a young man with type 1 diabetes. CDR3 bases: TGTGCCAGCAGCAGTCCCCAGTTTCAGGAAAAACTGTTTTTT. It codes for CASSSPQFQEKLFF.